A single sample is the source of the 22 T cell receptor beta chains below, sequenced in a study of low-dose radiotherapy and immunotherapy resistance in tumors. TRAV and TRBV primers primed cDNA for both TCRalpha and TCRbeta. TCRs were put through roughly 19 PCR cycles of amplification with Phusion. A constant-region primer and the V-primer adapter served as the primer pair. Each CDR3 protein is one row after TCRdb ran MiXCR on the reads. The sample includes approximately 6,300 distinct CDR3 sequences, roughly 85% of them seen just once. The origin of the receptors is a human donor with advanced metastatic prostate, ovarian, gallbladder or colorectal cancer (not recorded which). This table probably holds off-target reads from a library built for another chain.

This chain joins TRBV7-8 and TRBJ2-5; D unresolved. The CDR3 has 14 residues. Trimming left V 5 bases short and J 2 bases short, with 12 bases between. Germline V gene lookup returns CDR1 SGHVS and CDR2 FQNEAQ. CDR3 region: CASSHRRQQETQYF. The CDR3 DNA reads TGTGCCAGCAGCCACCGGCGGCAGCAAGAGACCCAGTACTTC.

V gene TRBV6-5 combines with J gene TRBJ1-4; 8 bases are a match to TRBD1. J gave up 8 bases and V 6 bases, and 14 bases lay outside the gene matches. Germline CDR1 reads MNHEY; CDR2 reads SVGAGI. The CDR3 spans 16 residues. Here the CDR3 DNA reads TGTGCCAGCAGGAGAAACCCAGGGGGCATAGGGGAAAAACTGTTTTTT. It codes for CASRRNPGGIGEKLFF.

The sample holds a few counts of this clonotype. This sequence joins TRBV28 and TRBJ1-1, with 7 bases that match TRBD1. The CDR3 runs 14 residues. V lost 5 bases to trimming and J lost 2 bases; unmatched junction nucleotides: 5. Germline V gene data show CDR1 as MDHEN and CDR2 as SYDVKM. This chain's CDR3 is CASSHDRVNTEAFF. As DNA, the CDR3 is TGTGCCAGCAGTCATGACAGGGTTAACACTGAAGCTTTCTTT.

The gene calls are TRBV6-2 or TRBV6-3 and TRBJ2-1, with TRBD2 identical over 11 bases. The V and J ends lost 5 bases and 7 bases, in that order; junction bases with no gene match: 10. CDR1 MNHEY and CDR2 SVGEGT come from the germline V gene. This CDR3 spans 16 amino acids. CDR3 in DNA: TGTGCCAGCAGTGGGGGTGGGACTAGCGGTGTAAATGAGCAGTTCTTC. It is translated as CASSGGGTSGVNEQFF.

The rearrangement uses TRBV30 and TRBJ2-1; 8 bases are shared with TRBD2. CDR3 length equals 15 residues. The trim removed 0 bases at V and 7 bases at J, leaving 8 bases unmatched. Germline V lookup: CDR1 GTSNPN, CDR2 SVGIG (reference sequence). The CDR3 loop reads CAWSVWSGSKNEQFF. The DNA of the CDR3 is TGTGCCTGGAGTGTGTGGAGCGGGAGTAAGAATGAGCAGTTCTTC.

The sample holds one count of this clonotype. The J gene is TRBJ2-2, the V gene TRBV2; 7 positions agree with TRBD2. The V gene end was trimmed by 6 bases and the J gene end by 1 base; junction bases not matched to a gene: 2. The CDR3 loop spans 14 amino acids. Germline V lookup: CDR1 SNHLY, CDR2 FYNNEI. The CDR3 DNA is TGTGCCAGCAGGCTAGCGGAGAACACCGGGGAGCTGTTTTTT. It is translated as CASRLAENTGELFF.

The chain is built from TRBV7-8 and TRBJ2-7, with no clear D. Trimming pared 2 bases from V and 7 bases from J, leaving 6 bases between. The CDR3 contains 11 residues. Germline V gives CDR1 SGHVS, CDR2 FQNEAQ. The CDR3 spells CASSLYGEQYF. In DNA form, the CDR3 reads TGTGCCAGCAGCTTATACGGGGAGCAGTACTTC. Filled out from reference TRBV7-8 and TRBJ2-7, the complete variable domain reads GAGVSQSPRYKVAKRGQDVALRCDPISGHVSLFWYQQALGQGPEFLTYFQNEAQLDKSGLPSDRFFAERPEGSVSTLKIQRTQQEDSAVYLCASSLYGEQYFGPGTRLTVT.

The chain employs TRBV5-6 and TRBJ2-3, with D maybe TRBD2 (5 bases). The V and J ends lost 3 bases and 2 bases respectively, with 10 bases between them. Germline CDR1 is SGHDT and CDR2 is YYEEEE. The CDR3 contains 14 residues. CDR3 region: CASSSGRTTDTQYF. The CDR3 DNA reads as TGTGCCAGCAGCTCGGGAAGAACCACAGATACGCAGTATTTT.

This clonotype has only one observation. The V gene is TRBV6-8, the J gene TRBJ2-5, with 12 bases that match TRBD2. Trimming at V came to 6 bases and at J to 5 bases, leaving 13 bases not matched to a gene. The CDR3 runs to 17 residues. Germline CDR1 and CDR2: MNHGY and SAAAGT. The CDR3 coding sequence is TGTGCCAGCAGACGGACTAGCGGGACCTCGGGAAGGGAGACCCAGTACTTC. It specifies CASRRTSGTSGRETQYF.

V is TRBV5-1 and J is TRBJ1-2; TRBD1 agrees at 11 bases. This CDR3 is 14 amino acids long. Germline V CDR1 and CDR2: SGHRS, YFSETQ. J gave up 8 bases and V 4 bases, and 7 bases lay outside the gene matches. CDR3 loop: CASSLGQGAEGYTF. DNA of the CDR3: TGCGCCAGCAGCCTTGGACAGGGGGCTGAAGGCTACACCTTC. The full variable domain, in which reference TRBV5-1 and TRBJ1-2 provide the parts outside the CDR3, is KAGVTQTPRYLIKTRGQQVTLSCSPISGHRSVSWYQQTPGQGLQFLFEYFSETQRNKGNFPGRFSGRQFSNSRSEMNVSTLELGDSALYLCASSLGQGAEGYTFGSGTRLTVV.

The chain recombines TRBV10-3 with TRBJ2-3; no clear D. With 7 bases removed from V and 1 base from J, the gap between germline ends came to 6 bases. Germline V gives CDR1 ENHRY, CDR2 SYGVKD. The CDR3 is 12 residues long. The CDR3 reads CAIKGRTDTQYF. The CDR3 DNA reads TGTGCCATCAAAGGACGCACAGATACGCAGTATTTT.

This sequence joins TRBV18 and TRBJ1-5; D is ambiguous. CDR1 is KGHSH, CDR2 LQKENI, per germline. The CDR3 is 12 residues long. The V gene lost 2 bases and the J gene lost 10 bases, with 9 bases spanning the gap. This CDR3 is CASSPVRGPQHF. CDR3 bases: TGTGCCAGCTCACCAGTTCGAGGACCCCAGCATTTT.

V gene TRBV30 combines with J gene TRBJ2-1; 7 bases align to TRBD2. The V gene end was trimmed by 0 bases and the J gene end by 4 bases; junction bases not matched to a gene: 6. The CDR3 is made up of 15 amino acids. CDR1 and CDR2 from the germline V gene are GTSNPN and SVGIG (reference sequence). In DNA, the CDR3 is TGTGCCTGGAGTGTTGTAACTAGCGTTTACAATGAGCAGTTCTTC. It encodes CAWSVVTSVYNEQFF.

CDR3: CASSQGGQGFKGYTF. CDR3 nucleotides: TGCGCCAGCAGCCAAGGGGGACAGGGGTTTAAGGGCTACACCTTC. The rearrangement joins TRBV4-1 to TRBJ1-2, with 10 bases matching TRBD1. The CDR3 totals 15 residues. The germline gives CDR1 MGHRA, CDR2 YSYEKL. After removal of 1 base from V and 8 bases from J, the junction contained 7 bases not matched to a gene.

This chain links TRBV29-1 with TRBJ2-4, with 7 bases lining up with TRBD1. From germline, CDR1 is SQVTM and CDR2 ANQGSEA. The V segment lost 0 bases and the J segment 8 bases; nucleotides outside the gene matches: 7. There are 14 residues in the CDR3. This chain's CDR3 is CSVEDGRQGDIQYF. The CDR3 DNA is TGCAGCGTTGAAGATGGAAGACAGGGCGACATTCAGTACTTC.

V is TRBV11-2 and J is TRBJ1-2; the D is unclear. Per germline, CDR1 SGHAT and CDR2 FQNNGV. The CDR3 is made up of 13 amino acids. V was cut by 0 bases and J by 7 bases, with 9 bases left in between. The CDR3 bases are TGTGCCAGCAGCTTAGAATCTGGGTCTGGCTACACCTTC. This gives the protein CASSLESGSGYTF.

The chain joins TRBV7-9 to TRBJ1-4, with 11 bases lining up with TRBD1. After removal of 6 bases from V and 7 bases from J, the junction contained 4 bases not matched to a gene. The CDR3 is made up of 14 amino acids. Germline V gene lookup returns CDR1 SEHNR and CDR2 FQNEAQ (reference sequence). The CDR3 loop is CASSFGQGAEKLFF. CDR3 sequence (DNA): TGTGCCAGCAGTTTTGGACAGGGGGCTGAAAAACTGTTTTTT.

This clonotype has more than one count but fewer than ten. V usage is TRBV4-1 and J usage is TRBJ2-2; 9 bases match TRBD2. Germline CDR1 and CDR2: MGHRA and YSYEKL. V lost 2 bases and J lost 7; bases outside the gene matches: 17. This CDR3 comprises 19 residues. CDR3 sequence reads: CASSQRLPGLAGRGGELFF. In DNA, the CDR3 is TGCGCCAGCAGCCAACGACTGCCGGGCCTAGCGGGGCGGGGCGGGGAGCTGTTTTTT.

CDR3 loop: CASSREEGAYEQYF. The CDR3 DNA reads as TGTGCCAGCAGTCGGGAGGAAGGGGCCTACGAGCAGTACTTC. The chain uses TRBV28 and TRBJ2-7; 7 nucleotides match TRBD2. The germline V gene has CDR1 MDHEN and CDR2 SYDVKM. V lost 5 bases and J lost 2; bases outside the gene matches: 6. The CDR3 sequence is 14 residues long.

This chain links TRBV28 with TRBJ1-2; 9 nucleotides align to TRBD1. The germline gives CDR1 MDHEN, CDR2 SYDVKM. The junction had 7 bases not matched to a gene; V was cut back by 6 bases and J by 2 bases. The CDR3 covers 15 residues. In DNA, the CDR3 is TGTGCCAGCAGCCGGACAGGGGCAGCCAACTATGGCTACACCTTC. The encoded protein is CASSRTGAANYGYTF.

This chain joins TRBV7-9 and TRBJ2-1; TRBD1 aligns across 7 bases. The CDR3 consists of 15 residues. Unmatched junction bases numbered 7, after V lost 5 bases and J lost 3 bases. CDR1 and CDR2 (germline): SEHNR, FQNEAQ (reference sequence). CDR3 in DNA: TGTGCCAGCAGCCCCAGGGGGTCTCGCTACAATGAGCAGTTCTTC. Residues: CASSPRGSRYNEQFF.

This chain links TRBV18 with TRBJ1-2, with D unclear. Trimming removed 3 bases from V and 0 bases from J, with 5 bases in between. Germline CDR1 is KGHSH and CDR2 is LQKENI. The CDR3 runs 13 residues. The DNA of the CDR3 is TGTGCCAGCTCACCCAACGCTAACTATGGCTACACCTTC. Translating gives CASSPNANYGYTF.